This T cell receptor beta chain comes out of a study of post-analysis software for immune sequencing data. Germline CDR1 is DFQATT and CDR2 is SNEGSKA (reference sequence). Trimming took 6 bases from V and 3 from J; bases not matched to a gene: 4. CDR3 length: 14 amino acids. The study's findings and limits: In patients, about 5 TRBV segments were more frequent than in controls, with TRBV5-6, TRBV5-1 and TRBV20-1 among them. Among multiple sclerosis patients, normalized Chao1 diversity was significantly below that of controls.

The TCR beta cDNA libraries contained unique molecular identifiers. A single record per CDR3 protein comes from TCRdb applying MiXCR to the PCR reads. The data show 650,000 to 850,000 distinct CDR3 sequences, roughly 50% seen once. In regard to this clonotype: The target antigen is unknown.

Material for sequencing was blood. This chain joins TRBV20-1 and TRBJ2-1; 11 bases are shared with TRBD1. The sequence came from a girl under 18 with multiple sclerosis. In DNA, the CDR3 is TGCAGTGCCCAGGGACAGGGGGACTACAATGAGCAGTTCTTC. Residues: CSAQGQGDYNEQFF.